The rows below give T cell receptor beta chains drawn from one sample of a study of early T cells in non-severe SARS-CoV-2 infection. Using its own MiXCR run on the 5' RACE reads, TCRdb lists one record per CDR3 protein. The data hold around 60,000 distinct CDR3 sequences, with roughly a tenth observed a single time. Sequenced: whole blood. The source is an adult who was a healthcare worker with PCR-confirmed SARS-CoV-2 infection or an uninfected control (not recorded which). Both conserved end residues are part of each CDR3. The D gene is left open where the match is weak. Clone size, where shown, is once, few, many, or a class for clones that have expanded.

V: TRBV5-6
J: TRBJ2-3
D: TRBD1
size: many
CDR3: CASSLALSGGGQGSLLDTQYF
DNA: TGTGCCAGCAGCTTGGCCTTAAGTGGAGGTGGACAGGGCAGTTTGCTTGATACGCAGTATTTT

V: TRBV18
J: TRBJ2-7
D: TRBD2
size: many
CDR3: CASSPSGGGLSYEQYF
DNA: TGTGCCAGCTCACCCTCGGGGGGGGGCCTAAGCTACGAGCAGTACTTC

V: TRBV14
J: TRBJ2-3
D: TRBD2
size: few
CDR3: CASSPLSGRSYF
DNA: TGTGCCAGCAGCCCTCTCAGCGGGAGGTCGTATTTT

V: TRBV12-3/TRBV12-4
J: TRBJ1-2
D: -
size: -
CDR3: CASSLDRVSYGYTF
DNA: TGTGCCAGCAGTTTAGACAGGGTGAGCTATGGCTACACCTTC

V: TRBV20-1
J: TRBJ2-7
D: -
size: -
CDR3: CSARAGSSYEQYF
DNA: TGCAGTGCTAGAGCGGGGAGCTCCTACGAGCAGTACTTC

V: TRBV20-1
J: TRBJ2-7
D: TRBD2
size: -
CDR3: CSARPSGKGYEQYF
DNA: TGCAGTGCTAGACCTAGCGGGAAGGGGTACGAGCAGTACTTC

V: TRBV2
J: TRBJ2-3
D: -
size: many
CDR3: CASSSLEGDTQYF
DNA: TGTGCCAGCAGTTCCCTTGAGGGAGATACGCAGTATTTT

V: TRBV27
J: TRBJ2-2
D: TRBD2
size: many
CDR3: CASSLGLADTGELFF
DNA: TGTGCCAGCAGTTTAGGGCTAGCGGACACCGGGGAGCTGTTTTTT

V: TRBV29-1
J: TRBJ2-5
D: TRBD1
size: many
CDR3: CSGRQGDRETQYF
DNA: TGCAGCGGTCGACAGGGGGATAGAGAGACCCAGTACTTC

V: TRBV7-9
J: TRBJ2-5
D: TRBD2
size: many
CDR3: CATYSGRRETQYF
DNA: TGTGCCACCTATAGCGGGAGGCGAGAGACCCAGTACTTC

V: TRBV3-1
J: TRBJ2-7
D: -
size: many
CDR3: CASSQSELGEQYF
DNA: TGTGCCAGCAGCCAGAGTGAGTTGGGAGAGCAGTACTTC

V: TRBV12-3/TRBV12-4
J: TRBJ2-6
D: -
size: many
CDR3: CASSSRVTGANVLTF
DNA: TGTGCCAGCAGTTCCAGGGTAACTGGGGCCAACGTCCTGACTTTC

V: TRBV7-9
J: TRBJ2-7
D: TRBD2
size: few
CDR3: CASSFVAAGPSYEQYF
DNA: TGTGCCAGCAGCTTCGTTGCAGCGGGACCGTCCTACGAGCAGTACTTC

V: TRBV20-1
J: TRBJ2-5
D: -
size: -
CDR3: CSAAHGVLGETQYF
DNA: TGCAGTGCTGCCCACGGAGTTTTAGGGGAGACCCAGTACTTC

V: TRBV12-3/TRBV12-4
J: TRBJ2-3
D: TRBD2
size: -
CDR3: CASSQLAGADTQYF
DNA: TGTGCCAGCAGCCAACTAGCGGGAGCAGATACGCAGTATTTT

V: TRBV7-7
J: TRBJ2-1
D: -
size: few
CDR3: CASSLTGASPHEQFF
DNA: TGTGCTAGCAGCTTGACGGGGGCCAGTCCCCATGAGCAGTTCTTC

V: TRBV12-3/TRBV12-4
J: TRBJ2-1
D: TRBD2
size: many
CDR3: CASTTGTSESNEQFF
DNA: TGTGCCAGCACCACCGGGACTAGCGAGTCCAATGAGCAGTTCTTC

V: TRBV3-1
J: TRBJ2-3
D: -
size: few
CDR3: CASSQEVGPYTQYF
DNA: TGTGCCAGCAGCCAAGAGGTGGGACCCTATACGCAGTATTTT

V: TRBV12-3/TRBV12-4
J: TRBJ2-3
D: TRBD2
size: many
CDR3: CASSGLTSADTQYF
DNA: TGTGCCAGCAGTGGCCTCACTAGCGCAGATACGCAGTATTTT

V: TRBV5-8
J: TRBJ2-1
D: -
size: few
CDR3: CASSWAAAKQFF
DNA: TGTGCCAGCAGCTGGGCGGCGGCCAAGCAGTTCTTC

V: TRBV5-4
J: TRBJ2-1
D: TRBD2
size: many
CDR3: CASSRVGLAGYNEQFF
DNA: TGTGCCAGCAGCCGGGTGGGTCTAGCGGGGTACAATGAGCAGTTCTTC

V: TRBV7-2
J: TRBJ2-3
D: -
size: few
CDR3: CASSRDLNTDTQYF
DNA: TGTGCCAGCAGTCGGGACTTAAACACAGATACGCAGTATTTT

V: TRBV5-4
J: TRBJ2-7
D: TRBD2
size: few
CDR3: CASSQGTSGSPYEQYF
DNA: TGTGCCAGCAGCCAGGGGACTAGCGGTTCTCCCTACGAGCAGTACTTC

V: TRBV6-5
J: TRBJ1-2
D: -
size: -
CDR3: CASRSSISLFDGYTF
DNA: TGTGCCAGCAGGTCCTCAATATCCCTTTTCGATGGCTACACCTTC

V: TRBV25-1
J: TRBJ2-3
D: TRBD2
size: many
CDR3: CASSEFGLAGARDTQYF
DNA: TGTGCCAGCAGTGAATTTGGGCTAGCGGGAGCTCGAGATACGCAGTATTTT

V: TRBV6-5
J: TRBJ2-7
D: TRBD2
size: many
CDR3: CASTPGTSGSYEQYF
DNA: TGTGCCAGCACCCCTGGGACTAGCGGGTCCTACGAGCAGTACTTC

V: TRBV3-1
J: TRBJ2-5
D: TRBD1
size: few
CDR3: CASSQGTGGKTQYF
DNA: TGTGCCAGCAGCCAAGGGACAGGGGGGAAGACCCAGTACTTC

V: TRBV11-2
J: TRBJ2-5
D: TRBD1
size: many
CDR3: CASSLVGHTGAQETQYF
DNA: TGTGCCAGCAGCTTAGTAGGTCATACAGGGGCGCAAGAGACCCAGTACTTC

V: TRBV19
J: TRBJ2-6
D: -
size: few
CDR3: CASTSPRVSGANVLTF
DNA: TGTGCCAGTACCTCACCAAGGGTCTCTGGGGCCAACGTCCTGACTTTC

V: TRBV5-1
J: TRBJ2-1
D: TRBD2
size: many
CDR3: CASRLAGGSYNEQFF
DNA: TGCGCCAGCAGACTAGCGGGAGGGTCCTACAATGAGCAGTTCTTC

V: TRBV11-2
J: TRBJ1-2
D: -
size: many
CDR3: CASSPPPARDYGYTF
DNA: TGTGCCAGCAGCCCACCCCCGGCCAGGGATTATGGCTACACCTTC

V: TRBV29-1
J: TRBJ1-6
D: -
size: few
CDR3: CSVGQDHNSPLHF
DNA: TGCAGCGTTGGGCAAGATCATAATTCACCCCTCCACTTT

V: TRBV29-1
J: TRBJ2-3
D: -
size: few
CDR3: CSVRVSTDTQYF
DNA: TGCAGCGTCAGGGTTTCCACAGATACGCAGTATTTT

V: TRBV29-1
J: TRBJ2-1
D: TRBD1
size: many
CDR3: CSVAGQKGANEQFF
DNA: TGCAGCGTTGCGGGACAGAAGGGGGCAAATGAGCAGTTCTTC

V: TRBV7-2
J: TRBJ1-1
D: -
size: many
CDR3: CASSSWGRTEAFF
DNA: TGTGCCAGCAGCTCCTGGGGGAGAACTGAAGCTTTCTTT